This T cell receptor (beta chain) was sequenced during a study of blood T cell repertoires in COVID-19. Original processing methods: Scientists estimated how many nucleated cells there were by amplifying reference gene primers. Method: immunoSEQ multiplex PCR; TCRdb's copy keeps in-frame clones and lacks some. D and trimming come from the DNA, and the V and J calls and clone size come from that table. The table has approximately 330,000 clones, approximately 83% seen once. V lost 5 bases, J lost 3 bases, and 3 bases stayed unmatched. In germline, CDR1 is SEHNR, CDR2 FQNEAQ (reference sequence). This CDR3 is built from 15 residues. A word on this clone: A much larger clone is a single base away; this may be a read error.

This chain connects TRBV7-9 to TRBJ2-2; the match to TRBD1 covers 10 bases. The sample consisted of PBMCs or T cells enriched from blood (not recorded which). The TCR comes from a middle-aged woman with acute COVID-19. In nucleotides, the CDR3 is TGTGCCAGCAGCCCCGGGACAGGGGACACCGGGGAGCTGTTTTTT. This sequence encodes CASSPGTGDTGELFF. The variable domain in full, completed from reference TRBV7-9 and TRBJ2-2, reads DTGVSQNPRHKITKRGQNVTFRCDPISEHNRLYWYRQTLGQGPEFLTYFQNEAQLEKSRLLSDRFSAERPKGSFSTLEIQRTEQGDSAMYLCASSPGTGDTGELFFGEGSRLTVL.